The 16 T cell receptor beta chains below come from one sample, sequenced in a study of T cell responses to AZD1222 COVID-19 vaccine. Profiled with immunoSEQ multiplex PCR; TCRdb holds only in-frame clones, not every one. The sample records around 100,000 clones, nearly 90% being singletons. Sequences were derived from peripheral blood, sampled 28 days after the second AZD1222 dose. These receptors came from an adult who received the AZD1222 COVID-19 vaccine.

This chain links TRBV30 with TRBJ2-1, with 8 positions matching TRBD2. The germline gives CDR1 GTSNPN, CDR2 SVGIG (reference sequence). V shed 1 base and J 8 bases; nucleotides not matched to a gene: 10. This CDR3 region has 15 residues. In DNA form, the CDR3 reads TGTGCCTGGAGTGACACGACGGGAGGGAAAGATGAGCAGTTCTTC. Its protein is CAWSDTTGGKDEQFF.

This clone was recorded once. The chain is built from TRBV23-1 and TRBJ1-3; D unclear. TRBV23-1 is assigned to the ORF class and has an uncertain function. This CDR3 comprises 17 residues. Trimming pared 7 bases from V and 2 bases from J, leaving 21 bases between. CDR3 coding DNA: TGCGCCAGCATGCCCATTCCCAGACCGCGTACTGGAAACACCATATATTTT. Its protein is CASMPIPRPRTGNTIYF.

This chain links TRBV29-1 with TRBJ2-3; the match to TRBD2 covers 9 bases. The CDR3 has 12 residues. CDR1 is SQVTM and CDR2 is ANQGSEA in the germline V gene. V was pared by 4 bases and J by 6 bases, with 2 bases of the junction left unmatched. The CDR3, as DNA: TGCAGCGTTGGGCTAGCGGGGGATACGCAGTATTTT. Its protein product is CSVGLAGDTQYF.

The genes are TRBV11-2 and TRBJ2-2; 14 bases are shared with TRBD2. With V trimmed by 5 bases and J by 8 bases, 10 bases remained unmatched. CDR3 length: 17 amino acids. In germline, CDR1 is SGHAT, CDR2 FQNNGV. The CDR3 spells CASSHPSRTSGRGELFF. The CDR3 bases are TGTGCCAGCAGCCATCCTAGCAGGACTAGCGGGAGGGGGGAGCTGTTTTTT. The full variable domain, in which reference TRBV11-2 and TRBJ2-2 provide the parts outside the CDR3, is EAGVAQSPRYKIIEKRQSVAFWCNPISGHATLYWYQQILGQGPKLLIQFQNNGVVDDSQLPKDRFSAERLKGVDSTLKIQPAKLEDSAVYLCASSHPSRTSGRGELFFGEGSRLTVL.

The chain carries TRBV10-3 and TRBJ1-2, with 7 positions matching TRBD1. The germline gives CDR1 ENHRY, CDR2 SYGVKD. With 0 bases clipped from V and 4 bases from J, the junction kept 5 bases outside the gene matches. This CDR3 has 15 residues. CDR3 protein: CAISESKGATYGYTF. The CDR3 DNA follows: TGTGCCATCAGTGAGTCGAAGGGGGCGACCTATGGCTACACCTTC.

The chain carries TRBV5-4 and TRBJ2-1; 9 bases map to TRBD1. The ends lost 3 bases at V and 8 bases at J; junction bases unmatched: 6. Germline-derived CDR1 and CDR2 are SGHNT and YYREEE (reference sequence). The CDR3 spans 14 residues. The CDR3 is CASSSGTGWYEQFF. CDR3 nucleotides: TGTGCCAGCAGCTCCGGGACAGGGTGGTATGAGCAGTTCTTC.

The V gene is TRBV9, the J gene TRBJ2-2; D remains unclear. Per the germline V gene, CDR1 is SGDLS and CDR2 is YYNGEE. The V gene lost 1 base and the J gene lost 0 bases, with 7 bases spanning the gap. The CDR3 has 15 residues. The CDR3 is CASSVRAANTGELFF. CDR3 sequence (DNA): TGTGCCAGCAGCGTAAGGGCCGCGAACACCGGGGAGCTGTTTTTT.

The rearrangement uses TRBV28 and TRBJ1-5; 9 bases line up with TRBD1. Germline V gives CDR1 MDHEN, CDR2 SYDVKM. The V gene end was trimmed by 3 bases and the J gene end by 7 bases; junction bases not matched to a gene: 7. The CDR3 is 15 amino acids. CDR3 loop: CASSFRQGVGQPQHF. The CDR3 nucleotides are TGTGCCAGCAGTTTTCGACAGGGGGTCGGGCAGCCCCAGCATTTT.

The rearrangement joins TRBV7-8 to TRBJ1-2; 8 bases align to TRBD1. V trimming: 1 base; J trimming: 7 bases; junction bases outside the gene matches: 11. CDR1 SGHVS and CDR2 FQNEAQ come from the germline V gene. The CDR3 contains 16 residues. For the CDR3, the DNA is TGTGCCAGCAGCTTAGGTGCAGGGGGCGCAGGAGGTGGCTACACCTTC. Translating it yields CASSLGAGGAGGGYTF.

The V gene is TRBV28, the J gene TRBJ1-2, with TRBD1 identical over 11 bases. CDR1 is MDHEN, CDR2 SYDVKM, per germline. CDR3 length equals 15 residues. Unmatched junction bases numbered 9, after V lost 8 bases and J lost 4 bases. The CDR3 DNA reads TGTGCCAGCCTAGCCTCCGGGACAGGGGGCTATGGCTACACCTTC. The encoded protein is CASLASGTGGYGYTF.

This chain's CDR3 is CASSPGRGGVWEQYF. DNA of the CDR3: TGTGCCAGCAGCCCCGGGAGGGGGGGGGTTTGGGAGCAGTACTTC. J is TRBJ2-7 and V is TRBV5-5; 8 positions match TRBD2. Trimming removed 4 bases from V and 7 bases from J; junction bases left unmatched: 13. The CDR3 length is 15 residues. The germline V gene encodes CDR1 SGHKS and CDR2 YYEKEE (reference sequence).

This clone was detected a few times. The chain uses TRBV19 and TRBJ2-7; a possible D gene is TRBD1 (5 bases). V lost 6 bases and J lost 7, with 10 bases in between. The CDR3 sequence is 11 residues long. Germline CDR1 LNHDA, CDR2 SQIVND (reference sequence). The CDR3 DNA reads TGTGCCAGTAGAAACAACAGGGAGCAGTACTTC. Translating gives CASRNNREQYF.

The chain uses TRBV18 and TRBJ2-5, with 9 bases identical to TRBD2. Trimming took 3 bases from V and 1 from J; bases not matched to a gene: 3. Germline V gene sequence: CDR1 KGHSH, CDR2 LQKENI. This CDR3 is built from 15 residues. CDR3 in DNA: TGTGCCAGCTCACCCAAGGGACTAGCCCAAGAGACCCAGTACTTC. Translating it yields CASSPKGLAQETQYF.

This chain joins TRBV19 and TRBJ1-1, with a weak D call TRBD1 (6 bases). The CDR3 length is 14 residues. Germline V gives CDR1 LNHDA, CDR2 SQIVND (reference sequence). Deletions cut 7 bases from V and 4 bases from J, with 16 bases between. The CDR3 protein is CASKPHLQGTEAFF. Here the CDR3 DNA reads TGTGCCAGTAAACCCCATCTACAGGGCACTGAAGCTTTCTTT.

This chain links TRBV7-8 with TRBJ2-3; D unresolved. Trimming left V 1 base short and J 4 bases short, with 9 bases between. There are 14 residues in the CDR3. Germline loops: CDR1 SGHVS, CDR2 FQNEAQ. CDR3 sequence (DNA): TGTGCCAGCAGCTTAGAGTATCTTCCAGATACGCAGTATTTT. Residues: CASSLEYLPDTQYF.

This clone showed up just a few times. The CDR3: CASSLYLSYNSPLHF. CDR3 bases: TGTGCCAGCAGTTTATATCTGTCCTATAATTCACCCCTCCACTTT. This chain uses TRBV28 with TRBJ1-6; D is unresolved. V gave up 1 base and J gave up 1 base, with 5 bases separating them. Germline loops: CDR1 MDHEN, CDR2 SYDVKM. The CDR3 sequence is 15 residues long.